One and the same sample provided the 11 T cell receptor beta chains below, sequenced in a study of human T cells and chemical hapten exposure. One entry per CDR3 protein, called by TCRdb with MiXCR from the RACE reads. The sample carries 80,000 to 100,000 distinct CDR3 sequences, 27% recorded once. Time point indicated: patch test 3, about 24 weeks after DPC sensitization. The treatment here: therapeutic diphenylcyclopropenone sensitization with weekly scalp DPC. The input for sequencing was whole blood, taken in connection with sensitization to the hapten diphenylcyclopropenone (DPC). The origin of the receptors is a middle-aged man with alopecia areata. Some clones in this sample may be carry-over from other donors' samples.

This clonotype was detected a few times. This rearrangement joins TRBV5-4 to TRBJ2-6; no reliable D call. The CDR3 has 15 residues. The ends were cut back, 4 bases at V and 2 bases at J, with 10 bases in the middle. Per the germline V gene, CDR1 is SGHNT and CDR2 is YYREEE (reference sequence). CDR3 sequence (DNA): TGTGCCAGCAGCACCCAGTCACCTGGGGCCAACGTCCTGACTTTC. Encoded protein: CASSTQSPGANVLTF.

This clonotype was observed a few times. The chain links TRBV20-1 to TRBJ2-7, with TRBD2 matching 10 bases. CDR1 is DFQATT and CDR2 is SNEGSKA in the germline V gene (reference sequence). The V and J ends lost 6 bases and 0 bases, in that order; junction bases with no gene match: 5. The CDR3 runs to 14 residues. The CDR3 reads CSAYSGRHSYEQYF. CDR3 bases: TGCAGTGCATATAGCGGGAGGCACTCCTACGAGCAGTACTTC.

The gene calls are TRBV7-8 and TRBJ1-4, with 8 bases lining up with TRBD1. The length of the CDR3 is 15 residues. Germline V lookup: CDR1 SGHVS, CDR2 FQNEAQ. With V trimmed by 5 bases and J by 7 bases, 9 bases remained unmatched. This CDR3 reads CASSTRQGIPEKLFF. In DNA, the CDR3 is TGTGCCAGCAGCACCAGACAGGGGATCCCTGAAAAACTGTTTTTT.

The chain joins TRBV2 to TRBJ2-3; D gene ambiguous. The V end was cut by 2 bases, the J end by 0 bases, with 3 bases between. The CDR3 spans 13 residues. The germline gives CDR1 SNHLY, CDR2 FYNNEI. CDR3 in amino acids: CASSETSTDTQYF. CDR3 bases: TGTGCCAGCAGTGAAACTAGCACAGATACGCAGTATTTT.

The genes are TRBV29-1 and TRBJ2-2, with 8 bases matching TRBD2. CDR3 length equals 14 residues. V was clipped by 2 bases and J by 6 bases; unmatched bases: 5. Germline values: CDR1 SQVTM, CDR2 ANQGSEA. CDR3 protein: CSVESGSSAGELFF. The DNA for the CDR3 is TGCAGCGTTGAAAGCGGGAGTTCAGCCGGGGAGCTGTTTTTT.

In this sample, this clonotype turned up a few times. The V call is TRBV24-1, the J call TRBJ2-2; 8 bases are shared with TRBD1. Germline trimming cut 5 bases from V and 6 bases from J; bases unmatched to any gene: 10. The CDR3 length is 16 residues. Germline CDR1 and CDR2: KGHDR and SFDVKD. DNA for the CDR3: TGTGCCACCAGTGCCTGGGGCAGGGGGCAATCCGGGGAGCTGTTTTTT. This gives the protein CATSAWGRGQSGELFF.

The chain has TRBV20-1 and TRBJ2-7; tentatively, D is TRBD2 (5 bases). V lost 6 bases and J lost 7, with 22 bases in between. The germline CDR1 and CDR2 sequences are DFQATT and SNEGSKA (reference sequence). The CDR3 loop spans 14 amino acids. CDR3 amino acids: CSASLGGRTGEQYF. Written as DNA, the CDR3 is TGCAGTGCATCACTAGGTGGCCGAACGGGTGAGCAGTACTTC.

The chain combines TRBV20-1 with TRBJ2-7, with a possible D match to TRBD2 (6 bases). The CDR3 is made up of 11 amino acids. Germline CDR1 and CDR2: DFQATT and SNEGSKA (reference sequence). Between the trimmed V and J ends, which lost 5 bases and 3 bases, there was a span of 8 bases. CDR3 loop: CSAGGDYEQYF. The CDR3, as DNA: TGCAGTGCTGGCGGGGACTACGAGCAGTACTTC.

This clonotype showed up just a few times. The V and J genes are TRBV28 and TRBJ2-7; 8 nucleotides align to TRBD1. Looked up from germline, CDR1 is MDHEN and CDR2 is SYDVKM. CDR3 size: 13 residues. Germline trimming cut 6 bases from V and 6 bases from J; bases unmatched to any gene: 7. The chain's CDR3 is CASRMYTGGEQYF. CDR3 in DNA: TGTGCCAGCAGGATGTACACAGGGGGCGAGCAGTACTTC.

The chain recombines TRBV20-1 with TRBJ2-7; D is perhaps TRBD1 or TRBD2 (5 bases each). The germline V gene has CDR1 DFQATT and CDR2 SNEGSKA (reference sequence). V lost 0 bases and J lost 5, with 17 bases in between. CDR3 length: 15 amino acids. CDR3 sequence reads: CSARDSAGWKNEQYF. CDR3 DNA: TGCAGTGCTAGAGATAGCGCAGGGTGGAAAAACGAGCAGTACTTC.

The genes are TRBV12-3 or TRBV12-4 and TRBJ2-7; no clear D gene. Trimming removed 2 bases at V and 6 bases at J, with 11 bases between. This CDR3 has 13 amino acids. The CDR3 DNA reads TGTGCCAGCAGTTTAAAATATAGGAGCGAGCAGTACTTC. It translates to CASSLKYRSEQYF.